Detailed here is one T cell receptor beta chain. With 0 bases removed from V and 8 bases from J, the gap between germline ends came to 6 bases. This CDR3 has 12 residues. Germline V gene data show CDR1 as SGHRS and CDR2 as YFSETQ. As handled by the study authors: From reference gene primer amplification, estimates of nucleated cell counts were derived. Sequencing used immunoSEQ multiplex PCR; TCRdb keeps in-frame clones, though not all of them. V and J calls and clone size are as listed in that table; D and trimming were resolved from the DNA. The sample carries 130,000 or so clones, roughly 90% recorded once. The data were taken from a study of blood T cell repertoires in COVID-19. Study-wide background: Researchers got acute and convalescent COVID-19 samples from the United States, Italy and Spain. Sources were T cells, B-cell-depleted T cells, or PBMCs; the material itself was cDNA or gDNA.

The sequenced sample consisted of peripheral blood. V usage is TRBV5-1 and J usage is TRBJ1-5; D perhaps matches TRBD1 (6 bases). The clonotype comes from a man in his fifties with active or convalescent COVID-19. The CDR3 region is CASSLEGEPQHF. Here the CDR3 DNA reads TGCGCCAGCAGCTTGGAGGGGGAGCCCCAGCATTTT.